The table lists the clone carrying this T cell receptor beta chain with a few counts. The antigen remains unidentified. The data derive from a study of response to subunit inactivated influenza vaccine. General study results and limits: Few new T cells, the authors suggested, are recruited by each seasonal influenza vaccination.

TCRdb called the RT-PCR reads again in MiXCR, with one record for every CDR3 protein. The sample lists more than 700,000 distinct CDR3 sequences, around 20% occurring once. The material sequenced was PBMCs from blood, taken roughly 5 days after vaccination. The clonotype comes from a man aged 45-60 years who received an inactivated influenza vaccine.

CDR3 protein: CASSSWGAAKNIQYF. The CDR3 coding sequence is TGTGCCAGCAGCTCGTGGGGCGCGGCCAAAAACATTCAGTACTTC. This chain connects TRBV5-6 to TRBJ2-4; the D gene is possibly TRBD1 (5 bases). Germline assignment: CDR1 SGHDT and CDR2 YYEEEE. Trimming pared 3 bases from V and 1 base from J, leaving 11 bases between. The CDR3 contains 15 residues.